One sample yielded the 12 T cell receptor beta chains listed below, sequenced in a study of post-analysis software for immune sequencing data. No antigen is known for these receptors. Study-wide points: Patients showed TRBV5-6, TRBV5-1 and TRBV20-1 among five TRBV segments more frequent than in controls.

Incorporated into the TCR beta cDNA libraries were unique molecular identifiers, which served to reduce PCR and sequencing biases. TCRdb re-called the PCR reads with MiXCR, one entry per CDR3 protein. The data contain about 430,000 distinct CDR3 sequences, 30% to 45% of them singletons. Sequencing used blood. The receptors stem from a girl aged 2-10 years with multiple sclerosis.

The rearrangement uses TRBV7-2 and TRBJ2-1, with D tentatively TRBD1 or TRBD2 (5 bases each). Trimming shortened V by 3 bases and J by 0 bases, and 12 bases separated the two germline ends. The V gene's germline CDR1 is SGHTA and CDR2 FQGNSA. This CDR3 is built from 16 residues. The CDR3 nucleotides read TGTGCCAGCAGCTTGAGGTACGGGACCTCCTACAATGAGCAGTTCTTC. It encodes CASSLRYGTSYNEQFF. The full variable domain, in which reference TRBV7-2 and TRBJ2-1 provide the parts outside the CDR3, is GAGVSQSPSNKVTEKGKDVELRCDPISGHTALYWYRQSLGQGLEFLIYFQGNSAPDKSGLPSDRFSAERTGGSVSTLTIQRTQQEDSAVYLCASSLRYGTSYNEQFFGPGTRLTVL.

J is TRBJ1-5 and V is TRBV5-1; no firm D call. Trimming removed 0 bases from V and 0 bases from J, with 16 bases in between. The CDR3 totals 18 residues. Germline V gene lookup returns CDR1 SGHRS and CDR2 YFSETQ. CDR3 amino acids: CASSLALIGSYSNQPQHF. The DNA of the CDR3 is TGCGCCAGCAGCTTGGCCCTCATTGGGAGTTATAGCAATCAGCCCCAGCATTTT.

The chain has TRBV11-2 and TRBJ2-1; a possible D gene is TRBD1 (6 bases). V was shortened by 0 bases and J by 4 bases, with 10 bases between the two germline ends. Germline V CDR1 and CDR2: SGHAT, FQNNGV. CDR3 length: 15 residues. CDR3 nucleotides: TGTGCCAGCAGCTTAGAGGACAGCCTATACAATGAGCAGTTCTTC. It codes for CASSLEDSLYNEQFF. The whole variable domain, filled in from reference TRBV11-2 and TRBJ2-1, reads EAGVAQSPRYKIIEKRQSVAFWCNPISGHATLYWYQQILGQGPKLLIQFQNNGVVDDSQLPKDRFSAERLKGVDSTLKIQPAKLEDSAVYLCASSLEDSLYNEQFFGPGTRLTVL.

There are a few counts of this clonotype. The chain links TRBV20-1 to TRBJ2-3; 10 nucleotides match TRBD2. Germline V gene sequence: CDR1 DFQATT, CDR2 SNEGSKA (reference sequence). The CDR3 is 18 residues long. Trimming at V came to 2 bases and at J to 3 bases, leaving 14 bases not matched to a gene. The DNA for the CDR3 is TGCAGTGCTAGATGGTGGTTAGCGGGAGGTACCCGTACAGATACGCAGTATTTT. The encoded protein is CSARWWLAGGTRTDTQYF.

The J gene is TRBJ1-5, the V gene TRBV7-4; TRBD1 might be the D (5 bases). Trimming cost V 6 bases and J 2 bases, with 17 bases left between them. Germline V lookup: CDR1 SGHVT, CDR2 SQSDAQ. The CDR3 has 16 residues. The CDR3 nucleotides read TGTGCCAGCAGTCTTAGGGGATCGACAGGCAATCAGCCCCAGCATTTT. It codes for CASSLRGSTGNQPQHF.

This chain joins TRBV24-1 and TRBJ2-1; TRBD1 matches at 7 bases. This CDR3 is 11 amino acids long. Germline V gives CDR1 KGHDR, CDR2 SFDVKD. V shed 4 bases, J shed 10 bases, and the junction held 0 bases outside the gene matches. The CDR3 nucleotides are TGTGCCACCAGTGAGGGACAGGAGCAGTTCTTC. As protein: CATSEGQEQFF.

This clonotype was picked up a small number of times. The V gene is TRBV12-3 or TRBV12-4, the J gene TRBJ2-5; D gene unclear. The closer fit of TRBJ2-7 to the DNA end suggests the J call may be wrong. The CDR3 loop spans 13 amino acids. The CDR3 protein is CASSPSRVHEQYF. Written as DNA, the CDR3 is TGTGCCAGCAGCCCCAGTCGGGTCCACGAGCAGTACTTC.

This clonotype was detected a few times. The chain employs TRBV7-3 and TRBJ2-1; 8 nucleotides agree with TRBD1. Losses at the gene ends were 5 bases for V and 3 bases for J; bases not matched to a gene: 3. CDR1 SGHTA and CDR2 FQGTGA come from the germline V gene. CDR3 length: 14 residues. The CDR3 bases are TGTGCCAGCAGCCAAGGACAGGGCTACAATGAGCAGTTCTTC. Its translation is CASSQGQGYNEQFF.

V usage is TRBV29-1 and J usage is TRBJ2-7, with no clear D. This CDR3 is 12 amino acids long. The V end lost 0 bases, the J end lost 6 bases, and 9 bases lay between the germline ends. Germline lookup yields CDR1 SQVTM and CDR2 ANQGSEA. This CDR3 reads CSVEDTRTEQYF. CDR3 in DNA: TGCAGCGTTGAAGATACCAGGACCGAGCAGTACTTC.

The V gene is TRBV4-2, the J gene TRBJ2-5; 11 bases agree with TRBD2. The CDR3 sequence is 15 residues long. J gave up 5 bases and V 0 bases, and 2 bases lay outside the gene matches. From germline, CDR1 is LGHNA and CDR2 YNFKEQ. The CDR3 sequence is CASSQETSGEETQYF. DNA for the CDR3: TGTGCCAGCAGCCAAGAGACTAGCGGGGAGGAGACCCAGTACTTC.

This clonotype was found once. The chain recombines TRBV12-3 or TRBV12-4 with TRBJ2-1; D is possibly TRBD2 (6 bases). The better agreement between TRBJ2-7 and the DNA end casts doubt on the J call. This CDR3 comprises 15 residues. CDR3 protein: CASSPQGGPYNEQYF. CDR3 DNA: TGTGCCAGCAGCCCGCAGGGAGGTCCCTACAATGAGCAGTACTTC.

This clonotype was counted only a few times. This chain connects TRBV24-1 to TRBJ1-2, with a tentative D call TRBD1 (5 bases). CDR1 and CDR2 from the germline V gene are KGHDR and SFDVKD. V was cut by 4 bases and J by 8 bases, with 16 bases left in between. The CDR3 extends over 14 amino acids. The CDR3 region is CATSDSLDTRGYTF. CDR3 nucleotides: TGTGCCACCAGTGACTCCTTGGACACTAGGGGCTACACCTTC.